The 10 T cell receptor beta chains below all came from one sample that was sequenced in a study of blood T cell repertoires in COVID-19. Produced via immunoSEQ multiplex PCR; TCRdb's table is partial and in-frame only. Among 300,000 to 400,000 clones listed, roughly 87% were seen once. The specimen was PBMCs or T cells enriched from blood (not recorded which). The receptors originated from a woman under 40 who had recovered from COVID-19.

This clone was recorded once. The V call is TRBV2, the J call TRBJ2-6; 12 bases line up with TRBD1. This CDR3 contains 17 residues. CDR1 is SNHLY and CDR2 is FYNNEI in the germline V gene. With 6 bases clipped from V and 2 bases from J, the junction kept 5 bases outside the gene matches. CDR3 in DNA: TGTGCCAGCAGGGGGACAGGGGGCGATCCTGGGGCCAACGTCCTGACTTTC. It is translated as CASRGTGGDPGANVLTF.

The chain has TRBV27 and TRBJ2-7; 8 bases match TRBD2. The CDR3 length is 12 residues. Trimming cost V 10 bases and J 1 base; bases outside gene matches: 3. The V gene's germline CDR1 is MNHEY and CDR2 SMNVEV (reference sequence). The CDR3 nucleotides are TGTGCCACCCGGGGGGGGTCCTACGAGCAGTACTTC. Its translation is CATRGGSYEQYF.

The V and J genes are TRBV5-1 and TRBJ1-3, with D hard to call. This CDR3 region has 14 residues. CDR1 is SGHRS, CDR2 YFSETQ, per germline. V was trimmed by 7 bases and J by 3 bases, leaving 14 bases between them. Here the CDR3 DNA reads TGCGCCAGCTCTAAAACTCAGGATGGAAACACCATATATTTT. As protein: CASSKTQDGNTIYF.

This clone was observed once. V usage is TRBV18 and J usage is TRBJ1-6; the D gene is possibly TRBD1 (5 bases). The CDR3 extends over 15 amino acids. V was pared by 2 bases and J by 9 bases, with 14 bases between. The germline V gene has CDR1 KGHSH and CDR2 LQKENI. In DNA, the CDR3 is TGTGCCAGCTCACCAAGAGGAGGGGAAGGTTCACCCCTCCACTTT. Protein: CASSPRGGEGSPLHF.

This clone was found once. This chain uses TRBV30 with TRBJ1-2, with D uncertain. The CDR3 sequence is 10 residues long. Germline values: CDR1 GTSNPN, CDR2 SVGIG (reference sequence). The CDR3 DNA reads as TGTGCTTCTGGAGCGGTGGGCTACACCTTC. Protein: CASGAVGYTF.

This clone was seen a few times. The chain combines TRBV11-2 with TRBJ1-1; TRBD1 might be the D (6 bases). Germline CDR1 and CDR2: SGHAT and FQNNGV. V was cut by 2 bases and J by 5 bases, with 15 bases left in between. CDR3 size: 15 residues. CDR3: CASSLNQGRGTEAFF. The CDR3 coding sequence is TGTGCCAGCAGCTTAAATCAGGGGCGCGGGACTGAAGCTTTCTTT. The complete variable domain, with remaining parts taken from reference TRBV11-2 and TRBJ1-1, reads EAGVAQSPRYKIIEKRQSVAFWCNPISGHATLYWYQQILGQGPKLLIQFQNNGVVDDSQLPKDRFSAERLKGVDSTLKIQPAKLEDSAVYLCASSLNQGRGTEAFFGQGTRLTVV.

This rearrangement joins TRBV5-1 to TRBJ2-2, with D unresolved. The CDR3 loop spans 13 amino acids. Trimming pared 0 bases from V and 7 bases from J, leaving 7 bases between. Germline V gene sequence: CDR1 SGHRS, CDR2 YFSETQ. The CDR3 nucleotides are TGCGCCAGCAGCTTGGGTAGAGGCGGGGAGCTGTTTTTT. Translated, it gives CASSLGRGGELFF.

The chain uses TRBV2 and TRBJ1-3, with 7 bases fitting TRBD1. CDR1 SNHLY and CDR2 FYNNEI come from the germline V gene. This CDR3 is built from 14 residues. The V and J ends lost 6 bases and 4 bases, in that order; junction bases with no gene match: 6. The CDR3 coding sequence is TGTGCCAGCAGGGGGACAGTGTCGGGAAACACCATATATTTT. Translation gives CASRGTVSGNTIYF.

The J gene is TRBJ1-6, the V gene TRBV5-1; D is possibly TRBD1 (5 bases). The CDR3 is 14 residues long. CDR1 and CDR2 (germline): SGHRS, YFSETQ. V lost 4 bases, J lost 5 bases, and 10 bases lay in between. CDR3 residues: CASSPGGDNSPLHF. CDR3 sequence (DNA): TGCGCCAGCAGCCCCGGAGGGGATAATTCACCCCTCCACTTT.

The chain links TRBV9 to TRBJ1-5, with a tentative D call TRBD1 (5 bases). V was trimmed by 4 bases and J by 5 bases, leaving 22 bases between them. This CDR3 has 17 amino acids. Per germline, CDR1 SGDLS and CDR2 YYNGEE. Here the CDR3 DNA reads TGTGCCAGCAGCCCAAATAGGGGCAGAGGCTTCGATCAGCCCCAGCATTTT. Amino acids: CASSPNRGRGFDQPQHF.